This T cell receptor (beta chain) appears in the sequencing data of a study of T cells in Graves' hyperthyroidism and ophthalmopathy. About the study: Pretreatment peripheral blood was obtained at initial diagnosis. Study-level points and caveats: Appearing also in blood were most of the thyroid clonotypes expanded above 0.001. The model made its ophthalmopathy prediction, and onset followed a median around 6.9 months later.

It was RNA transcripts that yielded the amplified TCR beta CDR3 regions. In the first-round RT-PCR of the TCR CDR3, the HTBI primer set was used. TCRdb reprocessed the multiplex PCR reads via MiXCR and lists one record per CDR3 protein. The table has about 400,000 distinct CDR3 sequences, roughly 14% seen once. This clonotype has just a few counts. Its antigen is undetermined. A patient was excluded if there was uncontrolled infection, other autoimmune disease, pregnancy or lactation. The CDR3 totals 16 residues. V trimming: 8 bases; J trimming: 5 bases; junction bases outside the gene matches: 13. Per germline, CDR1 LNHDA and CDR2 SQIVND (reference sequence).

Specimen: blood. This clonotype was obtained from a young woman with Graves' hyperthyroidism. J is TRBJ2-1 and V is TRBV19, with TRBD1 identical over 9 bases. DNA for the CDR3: TGTGCCAGTCGATTAGGGGGGACAGGGAGTAACAATGAGCAGTTCTTC. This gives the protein CASRLGGTGSNNEQFF.